One TCR beta chain is described in this entry. The record originates from a study of shared T cell receptors in the human thymus. CDR3 length: 16 amino acids. J was trimmed by 8 bases and V by 3 bases; bases with no gene match: 13. The germline V gene has CDR1 SGHAT and CDR2 FQNNGV. Using immunoSEQ multiplex PCR, the repertoire was profiled, and TCRdb retains in-frame clones only, with some absent. The sample carries about 660,000 clones, approximately 88% recorded once. This sample also belongs to another study, concerning human thymus T cells. From that study: Donation was from healthy Finnish infants who were having corrective surgery that addressed congenital heart defects. Resections that were taken during corrective heart surgery supplied the thymus tissue. Related research found strongly overlapping thymic repertoires in unrelated individuals.

Sequencing used thymocytes. The TCR was taken from a boy less than two years old with a congenital heart defect. The chain recombines TRBV11-2 with TRBJ2-4, with TRBD2 matching 7 bases. CDR3 sequence: CASSFKVRTRDDIQYF. In DNA, the CDR3 is TGTGCCAGCAGCTTCAAGGTTCGGACTAGAGATGACATTCAGTACTTC.